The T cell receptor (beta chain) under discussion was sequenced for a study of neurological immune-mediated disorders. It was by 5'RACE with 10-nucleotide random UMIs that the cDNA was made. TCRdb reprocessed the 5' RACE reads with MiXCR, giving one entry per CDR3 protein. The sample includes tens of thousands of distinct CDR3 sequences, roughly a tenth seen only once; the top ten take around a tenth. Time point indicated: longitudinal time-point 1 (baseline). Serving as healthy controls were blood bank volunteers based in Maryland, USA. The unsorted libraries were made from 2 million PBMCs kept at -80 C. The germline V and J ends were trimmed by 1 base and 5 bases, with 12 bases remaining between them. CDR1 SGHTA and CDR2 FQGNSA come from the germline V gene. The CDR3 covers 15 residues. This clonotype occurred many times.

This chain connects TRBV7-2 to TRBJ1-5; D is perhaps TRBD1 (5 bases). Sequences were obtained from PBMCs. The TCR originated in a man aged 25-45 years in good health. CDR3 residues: CASSLVSGMDQPQHF. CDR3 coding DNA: TGTGCCAGCAGCTTAGTTTCAGGGATGGATCAGCCCCAGCATTTT.